This T cell receptor (beta chain) appears in the sequencing data of a study of cytomegalovirus exposure and HLA in healthy donors. The PCR ran on 60 Vbeta and 13 Jbeta primers. Method: immunoSEQ multiplex PCR; TCRdb's copy keeps in-frame clones and lacks some. The table records some 130,000 clones, 77% of them present only once. CDR3 length equals 15 residues. Trimming at V came to 3 bases and at J to 6 bases, leaving 7 bases not matched to a gene. Germline CDR1 and CDR2: MDHEN and SYDVKM. Study-level findings and limits: The Asian-associated ancestry cluster reportedly had fewer N-insertions than the approximately 670-donor mean in a later analysis. When a later analysis compared HLA-associated TCR beta chains with equally common others, the HLA-associated chains turned out to be more clonally expanded and to have lower generation probabilities. As was reported, the classifier diagnosed cytomegalovirus status with high specificity and sensitivity. In a later analysis, V- and J-gene trimming of beta chains associated with a DCLRE1C missense variant, replicated independently.

Details on this clone: Its antigen is as yet unknown.

Sequenced input: PBMCs. V gene TRBV28 combines with J gene TRBJ1-5; TRBD1 matches at 8 bases. The clonotype was recovered from a male donor in good health and CMV-seropositive. The CDR3 loop reads CASSFGRGRVQPQHF. Here the CDR3 DNA reads TGTGCCAGCAGTTTTGGCAGGGGGCGCGTTCAGCCCCAGCATTTT. The whole variable domain, filled in from reference TRBV28 and TRBJ1-5, reads DVKVTQSSRYLVKRTGEKVFLECVQDMDHENMFWYRQDPGLGLRLIYFSYDVKMKEKGDIPEGYSVSREKKERFSLILESASTNQTSMYLCASSFGRGRVQPQHFGDGTRLSIL.